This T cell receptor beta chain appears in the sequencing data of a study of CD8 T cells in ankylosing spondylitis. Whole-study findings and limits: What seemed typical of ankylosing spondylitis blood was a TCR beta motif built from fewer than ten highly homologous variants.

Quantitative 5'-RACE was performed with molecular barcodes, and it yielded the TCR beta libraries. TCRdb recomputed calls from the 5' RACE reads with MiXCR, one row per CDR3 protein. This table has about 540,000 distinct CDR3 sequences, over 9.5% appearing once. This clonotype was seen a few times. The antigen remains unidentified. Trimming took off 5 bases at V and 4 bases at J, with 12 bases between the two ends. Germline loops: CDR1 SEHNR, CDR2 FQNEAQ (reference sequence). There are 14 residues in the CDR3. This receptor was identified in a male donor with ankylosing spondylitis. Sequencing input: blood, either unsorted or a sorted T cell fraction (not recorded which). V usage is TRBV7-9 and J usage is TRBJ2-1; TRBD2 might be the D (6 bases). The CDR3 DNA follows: TGTGCCAGCAGCGGGGACTGGAGATACAATGAGCAGTTCTTC. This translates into CASSGDWRYNEQFF.